The text below deals with one T cell receptor beta chain. Participants, about 18 to 90 years old, spanned around 25 US areas. Participant-reported clinical history was the basis for cohort assignment. The sample originates from a study of blood T cell repertoires in COVID-19. Across the study: T cells, B-cell-depleted T cells, or PBMCs supplied cDNA or gDNA.

Per the original data handling: Estimation of nucleated cell counts was performed using reference gene primer amplification. TCRdb keeps only in-frame clones here, not all; method: immunoSEQ multiplex PCR. V and J calls and clone size come straight from that table; D and trimming were deduced from the DNA. The sample lists roughly 420,000 clones, roughly 88% occurring once. The CDR3 runs to 15 residues. Germline CDR1 is MGHRA and CDR2 is YSYEKL. Germline trimming cut 0 bases from V and 4 bases from J; bases unmatched to any gene: 2. The receptor comes from a young woman with acute COVID-19. The chain carries TRBV4-1 and TRBJ2-7; 11 positions match TRBD1. Input material: PBMCs or T cells enriched from blood (not recorded which). The CDR3 here is CASSQEDRGQYEQYF. In DNA form, the CDR3 reads TGCGCCAGCAGCCAAGAGGACAGGGGGCAATACGAGCAGTACTTC.